This TCR beta chain was recovered during a study of blood T cell repertoires in COVID-19. Whole-study context: The samples span acute and convalescent COVID-19 from the United States, Italy and Spain. PBMCs, B-cell-depleted T cells, or T cells were the source of the cDNA or gDNA that made up the material.

Original handling: Researchers report that nucleated cell counts were estimated from reference gene primer amplification. Using immunoSEQ multiplex PCR, the repertoire was profiled, and TCRdb retains in-frame clones only, with some absent. The DNA gave D and trimming, while V, J and clone size come from that table. The sample carries under 100,000 clones, around nine tenths recorded once. The sequencing sample was made of peripheral blood. The clonotype originates from a man aged 35-49 years with acute or convalescent COVID-19.

CDR3 nucleotide sequence: TGTGCCAGCAGCCAAGAGGCAGCCCTCAGCGGTACGCAGTATTTT. Protein sequence: CASSQEAALSGTQYF. The chain combines TRBV4-2 with TRBJ2-3; maybe TRBD2 (5 bases). Trimming pared 0 bases from V and 8 bases from J, leaving 15 bases between. Germline V lookup: CDR1 LGHNA, CDR2 YNFKEQ. The length of the CDR3 is 15 residues.